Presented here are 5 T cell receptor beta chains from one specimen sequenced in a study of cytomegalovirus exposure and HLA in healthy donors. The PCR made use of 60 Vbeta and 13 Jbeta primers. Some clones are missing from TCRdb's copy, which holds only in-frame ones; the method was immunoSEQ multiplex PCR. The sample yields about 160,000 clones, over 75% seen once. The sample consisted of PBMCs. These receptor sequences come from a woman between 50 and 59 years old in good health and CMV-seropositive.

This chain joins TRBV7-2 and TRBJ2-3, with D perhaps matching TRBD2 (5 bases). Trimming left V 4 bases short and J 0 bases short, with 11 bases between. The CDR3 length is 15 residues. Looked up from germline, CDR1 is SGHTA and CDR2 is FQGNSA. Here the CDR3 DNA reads TGTGCCAGCAGCTCTACTCGGACTAGCACAGATACGCAGTATTTT. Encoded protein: CASSSTRTSTDTQYF.

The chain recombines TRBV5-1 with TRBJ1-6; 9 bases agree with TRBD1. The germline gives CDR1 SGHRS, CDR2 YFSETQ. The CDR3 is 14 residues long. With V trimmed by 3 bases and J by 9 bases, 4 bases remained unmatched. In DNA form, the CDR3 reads TGCGCCAGCAGCTCGGGACAGGGAGGTTCACCCCTCCACTTT. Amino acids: CASSSGQGGSPLHF.

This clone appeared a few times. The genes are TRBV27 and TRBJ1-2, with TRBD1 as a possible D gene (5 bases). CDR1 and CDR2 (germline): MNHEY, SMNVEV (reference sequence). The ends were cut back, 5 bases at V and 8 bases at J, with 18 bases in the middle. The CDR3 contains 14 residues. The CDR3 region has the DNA TGTGCCAGCAGTCTCGCGGGACCCCGGGGGGGCTACACCTTC. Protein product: CASSLAGPRGGYTF.

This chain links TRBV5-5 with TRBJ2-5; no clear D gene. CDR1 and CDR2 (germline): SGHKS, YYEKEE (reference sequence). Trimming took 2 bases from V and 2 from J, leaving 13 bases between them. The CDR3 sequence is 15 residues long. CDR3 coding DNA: TGTGCCAGCAGCTTTCGCCGTGTCAGTCAAGAGACCCAGTACTTC. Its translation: CASSFRRVSQETQYF.

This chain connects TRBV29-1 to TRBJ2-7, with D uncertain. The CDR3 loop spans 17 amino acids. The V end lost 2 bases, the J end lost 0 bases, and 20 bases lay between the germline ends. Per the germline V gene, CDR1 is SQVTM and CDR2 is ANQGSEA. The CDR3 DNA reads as TGCAGCGTTGAAAACAGCCGTAACACAAAAGACTCCTACGAGCAGTACTTC. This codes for CSVENSRNTKDSYEQYF.